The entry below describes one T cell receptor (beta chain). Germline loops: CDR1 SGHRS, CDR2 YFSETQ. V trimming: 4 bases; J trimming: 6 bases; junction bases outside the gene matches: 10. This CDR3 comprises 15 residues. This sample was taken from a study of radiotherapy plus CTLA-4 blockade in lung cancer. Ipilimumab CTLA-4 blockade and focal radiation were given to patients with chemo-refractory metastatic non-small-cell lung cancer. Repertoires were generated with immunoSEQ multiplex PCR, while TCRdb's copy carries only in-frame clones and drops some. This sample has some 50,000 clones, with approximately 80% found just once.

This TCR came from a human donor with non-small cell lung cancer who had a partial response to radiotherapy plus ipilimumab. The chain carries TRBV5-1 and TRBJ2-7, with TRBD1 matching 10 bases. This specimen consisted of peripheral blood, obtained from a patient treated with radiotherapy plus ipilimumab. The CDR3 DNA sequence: TGCGCCAGCAGCAGGACGCGACAGGGGGCGGGCGAGCAGTACTTC. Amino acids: CASSRTRQGAGEQYF.